Listed below are T cell receptor beta chains from one sample, sequenced in a study of response to subunit inactivated influenza vaccine. TCRdb ran MiXCR on the RT-PCR reads and lists one entry per CDR3 protein. Of 650,000 to 800,000 distinct CDR3 sequences listed, about 14% are singletons. This sample comprised PBMCs from blood, obtained 14 days before vaccination. These receptors originate from a man aged 50-59 years who received an inactivated influenza vaccine. Both conserved end residues are part of each CDR3. D genes are given only for firm matches. Size is omitted from some rows. Given values are once, few, many or a class for expanded clones.

d_call	clone_size	v_call	j_call	cdr3_nt	cdr3_aa
.	many	TRBV7-6	TRBJ2-7	TGTGCCAGCAGCTTAGGTGGCCGAGGGGCCGAGCAGTACTTC	CASSLGGRGAEQYF
.	many	TRBV28	TRBJ2-1	TGTGCCAGTAGATATTACAATGAGCAGTTCTTC	CASRYYNEQFF
TRBD2	few	TRBV7-3	TRBJ2-1	TGTGCCAGCAGCCTCGCAACTAGCGCTTCCTACAATGAGCAGTTCTTC	CASSLATSASYNEQFF
.	.	TRBV12-3/TRBV12-4	TRBJ1-1	TGTGCCAGCAGTTTACGTTTCGGGGAGGGAGAAGCTTTCTTT	CASSLRFGEGEAFF
.	few	TRBV13	TRBJ1-1	TGTGCCAGCAGCCCTTCTAACACTGAAGCTTTCTTT	CASSPSNTEAFF
.	many	TRBV5-1	TRBJ2-3	TGCGCCAGCAGTCGCCCTAGCACAGATACGCAGTATTTT	CASSRPSTDTQYF
.	.	TRBV20-1	TRBJ1-2	TGCAGTGCTTCCCCTTCTCGTGGCTACACCTTC	CSASPSRGYTF
TRBD2	few	TRBV7-2	TRBJ2-1	TGTGCCAGCAGCACAACCGGGACTAGCGGGAGGGCCAGAGAGCAGTTCTTC	CASSTTGTSGRAREQFF
.	few	TRBV29-1	TRBJ2-1	TGCAGCGTTGAAGATCGGACATTTGAGCAGTTCTTC	CSVEDRTFEQFF
.	few	TRBV12-3/TRBV12-4	TRBJ2-6	TGTGCCAGCAGTTTACGAGAGTCTGGGGCCAACGTCCTGACTTTC	CASSLRESGANVLTF
.	few	TRBV11-2	TRBJ2-3	TGTGCCAGCAGCGGGGGGACCACCACAGATACGCAGTATTTT	CASSGGTTTDTQYF
.	.	TRBV28	TRBJ2-7	TGTGCCAGCAACCTAAAGTCCTACGAGCAGTACTTC	CASNLKSYEQYF
.	many	TRBV2	TRBJ2-1	TGTGCCAGCAGTCGATGGATAAGATCGGGCAATGAGCAGTTCTTC	CASSRWIRSGNEQFF
.	few	TRBV2	TRBJ2-7	TGTGCCAGCAGTGAGGTAACTACGAGCTCCTACGAGCAGTACTTC	CASSEVTTSSYEQYF
.	.	TRBV6-1	TRBJ2-1	TGTGCCAGCCTCGCACAGGGCAACTTGAACAATGAGCAGTTCTTC	CASLAQGNLNNEQFF